Presented here are 24 T cell receptor beta chains from one specimen sequenced in a study of control samples from healthy donors and cancer patients. Assay: immunoSEQ multiplex PCR; the TCRdb copy retains only in-frame clones and omits some. Found here are around 26,000 clones, about 81% of them singletons; the top ten hold under 30%. Sample: PBMCs. Receptor source: a man aged 55 to 70 with colorectal cancer.

The chain has TRBV24-1 and TRBJ2-5; D might be TRBD1 (6 bases). There are 13 residues in the CDR3. Deletions cut 7 bases from V and 5 bases from J, with 13 bases between. Germline CDR1 is KGHDR and CDR2 is SFDVKD. CDR3 in DNA: TGTGCCACCAGGCGAGGGGGTGCCGAGACCCAGTACTTC. As protein: CATRRGGAETQYF.

The genes are TRBV5-1 and TRBJ1-1; the match to TRBD1 covers 9 bases. Looked up from germline, CDR1 is SGHRS and CDR2 is YFSETQ. With 7 bases clipped from V and 5 bases from J, the junction kept 6 bases outside the gene matches. The CDR3 contains 13 residues. The CDR3 DNA reads TGCGCCAGCCAGGACAGGGGAGGGACTGAAGCTTTCTTT. Residues: CASQDRGGTEAFF.

V usage is TRBV6-5 and J usage is TRBJ1-2; D possibly corresponds to TRBD1 (6 bases). V dropped 7 bases and J dropped 2 bases, with 14 bases sitting between them. Germline CDR1 MNHEY, CDR2 SVGAGI. The CDR3 length is 14 residues. The CDR3 coding sequence is TGTGCCAGCACCCGGACGGGGGCCAACTATGGCTACACCTTC. Protein sequence: CASTRTGANYGYTF.

The gene calls are TRBV24-1 and TRBJ1-1; D might be TRBD1 (6 bases). Germline CDR1 reads KGHDR; CDR2 reads SFDVKD. Trimming removed 6 bases from V and 8 bases from J, with 9 bases in between. CDR3 length: 11 residues. The CDR3 reads CATSRGGEAFF. CDR3 coding DNA: TGTGCCACCAGTCGGGGGGGCGAAGCTTTCTTT.

J is TRBJ1-2 and V is TRBV6-1; 9 bases map to TRBD1. The V gene end was trimmed by 0 bases and the J gene end by 8 bases; junction bases not matched to a gene: 16. CDR3 length: 18 amino acids. Germline assignment: CDR1 MNHNS and CDR2 SASEGT. The CDR3 loop is CASSEALYPGQGPGGYTF. The CDR3 DNA is TGTGCCAGCAGTGAAGCTCTATACCCGGGACAGGGTCCGGGAGGCTACACCTTC.

Here the CDR3 DNA reads TGTGCCACCAGCCTTCGGCGGGCGCCCACAGATACGCAGTATTTT. Its protein is CATSLRRAPTDTQYF. V is TRBV24-1 and J is TRBJ2-3, with D possibly TRBD2 on 5 matching bases. V lost 7 bases to trimming and J lost 2 bases, with 15 bases between them. Per the germline V gene, CDR1 is KGHDR and CDR2 is SFDVKD. The CDR3 extends over 15 amino acids.

J is TRBJ2-5 and V is TRBV24-1, with a weak D call TRBD1 (6 bases). With 3 bases removed from V and 4 bases from J, the gap between germline ends came to 17 bases. The CDR3 covers 16 residues. The V gene's germline CDR1 is KGHDR and CDR2 SFDVKD. CDR3 nucleotide sequence: TGTGCCACCAGTGATGGGACCGGGACACCTCGAGAGACCCAGTACTTC. Protein: CATSDGTGTPRETQYF.

The chain couples TRBV18 to TRBJ1-6; 11 bases map to TRBD1. V lost 6 bases and J lost 11; bases outside the gene matches: 9. The CDR3 totals 15 residues. Per germline, CDR1 KGHSH and CDR2 LQKENI. The CDR3 here is CASSQGQGEDTPLHF. The CDR3 coding sequence is TGTGCCAGCTCTCAGGGACAGGGGGAGGATACACCCCTCCACTTT.

The J gene is TRBJ2-3, the V gene TRBV7-9, with D uncertain. Trimming cost V 1 base and J 2 bases, with 7 bases left between them. The CDR3 runs 14 residues. From germline, CDR1 is SEHNR and CDR2 FQNEAQ (reference sequence). CDR3 bases: TGTGCCAGCAGCTTAGGTGGAGACACAGATACGCAGTATTTT. Amino acid sequence: CASSLGGDTDTQYF. Together with reference TRBV7-9 and TRBJ2-3, the CDR3 gives the full variable domain: DTGVSQNPRHKITKRGQNVTFRCDPISEHNRLYWYRQTLGQGPEFLTYFQNEAQLEKSRLLSDRFSAERPKGSFSTLEIQRTEQGDSAMYLCASSLGGDTDTQYFGPGTRLTVL.

This CDR3 reads CASSLQGNTEAFF. Written as DNA, the CDR3 is TGTGCCAGCAGCTTGCAGGGAAACACTGAAGCTTTCTTT. This rearrangement joins TRBV5-6 to TRBJ1-1, with D possibly being TRBD1 (5 bases). The CDR3 has 13 amino acids. V lost 1 base and J 2 bases, leaving 6 bases between the germline ends. Germline V gene lookup returns CDR1 SGHDT and CDR2 YYEEEE. Together with reference TRBV5-6 and TRBJ1-1, the CDR3 gives the full variable domain: DAGVTQSPTHLIKTRGQQVTLRCSPKSGHDTVSWYQQALGQGPQFIFQYYEEEERQRGNFPDRFSGHQFPNYSSELNVNALLLGDSALYLCASSLQGNTEAFFGQGTRLTVV.

This chain links TRBV6-2 or TRBV6-3 with TRBJ1-5; D unresolved. Per germline, CDR1 MNHEY and CDR2 SVGEGT. V shed 6 bases and J shed 5 bases, with 26 bases lying between them. This CDR3 has 18 residues. CDR3 in amino acids: CASSRLAPGRIKDQPQHF. The CDR3 nucleotides are TGTGCCAGCAGCAGACTAGCCCCTGGCAGGATTAAGGATCAGCCCCAGCATTTT.

The rearrangement uses TRBV2 and TRBJ1-6, with D tentatively TRBD1 (5 bases). The V gene lost 1 base and the J gene lost 5 bases, with 12 bases spanning the gap. The CDR3 spans 16 residues. The germline CDR1 and CDR2 sequences are SNHLY and FYNNEI. The DNA of the CDR3 is TGTGCCAGCAGTGAAGGTCCTCGGGGCAATAATTCACCCCTCCACTTT. It translates to CASSEGPRGNNSPLHF. The complete variable domain, with remaining parts taken from reference TRBV2 and TRBJ1-6, reads EPEVTQTPSHQVTQMGQEVILRCVPISNHLYFYWYRQILGQKVEFLVSFYNNEISEKSEIFDDQFSVERPDGSNFTLKIRSTKLEDSAMYFCASSEGPRGNNSPLHFGNGTRLTVT.

The chain joins TRBV5-1 to TRBJ2-4; D tentatively reads TRBD1 or TRBD2 (6 bases each). Germline lookup yields CDR1 SGHRS and CDR2 YFSETQ. The CDR3 runs to 14 residues. V was pared by 0 bases and J by 7 bases, with 11 bases between. Here the CDR3 reads CASSLEGGANIQYF. CDR3 DNA sequence: TGCGCCAGCAGCTTGGAGGGGGGCGCGAACATTCAGTACTTC.

The J gene is TRBJ2-5, the V gene TRBV9; TRBD2 matches 10 bases. The CDR3 is 15 amino acids. Germline CDR1 and CDR2: SGDLS and YYNGEE. J lost 5 bases, V lost 3 bases, and 7 bases had no gene match. Written as DNA, the CDR3 is TGTGCCAGCAGCGCGACAGCGGGGGGGCGGGAGACCCAGTACTTC. Its protein product is CASSATAGGRETQYF.

The chain carries TRBV27 and TRBJ2-7; the D gene is possibly TRBD1 (6 bases). Germline lookup yields CDR1 MNHEY and CDR2 SMNVEV (reference sequence). Trimming shortened V by 6 bases and J by 0 bases, and 9 bases separated the two germline ends. The CDR3 extends over 13 amino acids. CDR3 loop: CASSPGDSYEQYF. The CDR3 region has the DNA TGTGCCAGCAGCCCAGGGGACTCCTACGAGCAGTACTTC.

V and J are TRBV3-1 (or the pseudogene TRBV3-2) and TRBJ1-2; D perhaps matches TRBD1 (5 bases). Germline CDR1 LGHDT, CDR2 YNNKEL (reference sequence). The germline V and J ends were trimmed by 1 base and 8 bases, with 8 bases remaining between them. The CDR3 is 12 amino acids. CDR3 coding DNA: TGTGCCAGCAGCCAAGGGGAGGGGGGCTACACCTTC. Translated: CASSQGEGGYTF.

This chain links TRBV5-6 with TRBJ2-5, with D perhaps matching TRBD1 (6 bases). Trimming stripped 4 bases from V and 3 bases from J, with 16 bases between. In germline, CDR1 is SGHDT, CDR2 YYEEEE. The CDR3 has 15 amino acids. The CDR3: CASSQMWGLEETQYF. CDR3 nucleotide sequence: TGTGCCAGCAGCCAGATGTGGGGGCTAGAAGAGACCCAGTACTTC.

This chain connects TRBV5-5 to TRBJ1-1; perhaps TRBD1 as D (5 bases). The CDR3 is 17 residues long. Germline CDR1 reads SGHKS; CDR2 reads YYEKEE (reference sequence). Trimming took 2 bases from V and 0 from J, leaving 17 bases between them. DNA for the CDR3: TGTGCCAGCAGCTTTAATTTCGGGGCGGGGATGAACACTGAAGCTTTCTTT. This codes for CASSFNFGAGMNTEAFF.

Here the CDR3 reads CATSDYGTDGQETQYF. The CDR3 bases are TGTGCCACCAGTGACTACGGGACCGATGGACAAGAGACCCAGTACTTC. J is TRBJ2-5 and V is TRBV24-1; either TRBD1 or TRBD2 may supply D (5 bases each). The germline V and J ends were trimmed by 4 bases and 2 bases, with 16 bases remaining between them. In germline, CDR1 is KGHDR, CDR2 SFDVKD. The CDR3 length is 16 residues.

The rearrangement joins TRBV7-8 to TRBJ1-1, with D perhaps matching TRBD1 (5 bases). The CDR3 contains 17 residues. Germline CDR1 and CDR2: SGHVS and FQNEAQ. The ends were cut back, 5 bases at V and 5 bases at J, with 24 bases in the middle. The CDR3 coding sequence is TGTGCCAGCAGCGCCCAGAGGCAGGGTGGGTCGAGGACTGAAGCTTTCTTT. Translation gives CASSAQRQGGSRTEAFF. Drawing the rest from reference TRBV7-8 and TRBJ1-1, the complete variable domain is GAGVSQSPRYKVAKRGQDVALRCDPISGHVSLFWYQQALGQGPEFLTYFQNEAQLDKSGLPSDRFFAERPEGSVSTLKIQRTQQEDSAVYLCASSAQRQGGSRTEAFFGQGTRLTVV.

The J gene is TRBJ1-2, the V gene TRBV12-5; D is undetermined. V shed 0 bases and J shed 0 bases, with 8 bases lying between them. CDR1 and CDR2 (germline): LGHNT, FRNRAP. This CDR3 spans 15 amino acids. The CDR3 nucleotides read TGTGCTAGTGGTTTGGTCCCCGACACTAACTATGGCTACACCTTC. Translation: CASGLVPDTNYGYTF.

This sequence joins TRBV5-1 and TRBJ2-7, with D unresolved. Germline CDR1 reads SGHRS; CDR2 reads YFSETQ. This CDR3 has 15 amino acids. V lost 4 bases, J lost 2 bases, and 16 bases lay in between. In nucleotides, the CDR3 is TGCGCCAGCAGCCCAGGTGGTATCCGGACCTACGAGCAGTACTTC. This encodes CASSPGGIRTYEQYF.

This chain uses TRBV6-2 or TRBV6-3 with TRBJ2-2; TRBD2 aligns across 8 bases. CDR1 is MNHEY, CDR2 SVGEGT, per germline. There are 18 residues in the CDR3. Germline trimming cut 4 bases from V and 0 bases from J; bases unmatched to any gene: 10. CDR3 DNA: TGTGCCAGCAGTTCCGCCGGGGCGGGGGGCGCGAACACCGGGGAGCTGTTTTTT. It is translated as CASSSAGAGGANTGELFF.

V usage is TRBV30 and J usage is TRBJ1-1; TRBD1 might be the D (6 bases). V lost 0 bases and J lost 3, with 20 bases in between. CDR3 length equals 17 residues. CDR1 and CDR2 (germline): GTSNPN, SVGIG (reference sequence). Here the CDR3 reads CAWSVRRGQRGDTEAFF. In nucleotides, the CDR3 is TGTGCCTGGAGTGTACGACGGGGGCAGAGGGGAGACACTGAAGCTTTCTTT.